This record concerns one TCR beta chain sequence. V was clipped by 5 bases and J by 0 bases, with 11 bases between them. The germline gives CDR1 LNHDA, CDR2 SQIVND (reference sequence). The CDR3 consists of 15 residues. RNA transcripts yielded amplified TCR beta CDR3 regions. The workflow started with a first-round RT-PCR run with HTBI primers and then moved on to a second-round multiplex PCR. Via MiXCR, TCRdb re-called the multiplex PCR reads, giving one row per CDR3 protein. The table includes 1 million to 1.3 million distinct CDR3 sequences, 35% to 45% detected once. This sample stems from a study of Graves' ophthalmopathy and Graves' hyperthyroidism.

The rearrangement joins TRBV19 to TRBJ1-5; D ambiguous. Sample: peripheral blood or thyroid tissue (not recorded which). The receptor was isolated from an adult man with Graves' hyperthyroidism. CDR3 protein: CASSVRGNSNQPQHF. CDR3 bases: TGTGCCAGTAGTGTTCGGGGTAATAGCAATCAGCCCCAGCATTTT. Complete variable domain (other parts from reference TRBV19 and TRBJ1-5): DGGITQSPKYLFRKEGQNVTLSCEQNLNHDAMYWYRQDPGQGLRLIYYSQIVNDFQKGDIAEGYSVSREKKESFPLTVTSAQKNPTAFYLCASSVRGNSNQPQHFGDGTRLSIL.